This record looks at one T cell receptor beta chain sequence and its context. This CDR3 has 15 amino acids. Trimming removed 1 base from V and 4 bases from J; junction bases left unmatched: 3. Germline V CDR1 and CDR2: LGHNA, YNFKEQ. The data were obtained in a study of OX40 agonist ivuxolimab in advanced cancers. Study summary: Partial responses were observed in three patients, of whom one had hepatocellular carcinoma and two had cutaneous melanoma.

The repertoire was sequenced with immunoSEQ multiplex PCR; TCRdb's copy has only in-frame clones and lacks some. The data hold more than 40,000 clones, with about nine tenths observed a single time. The chain combines TRBV4-2 with TRBJ1-2, with 10 positions matching TRBD1. The input for sequencing was CD4+ or CD8+ T cells sorted from blood, taken in a trial of the OX40 agonist ivuxolimab. This TCR derives from an adult with an advanced solid tumor such as melanoma, head and neck, liver or kidney cancer. As DNA, the CDR3 is TGTGCCAGCAGCCAAGGACAGGGGGCGAGCTATGGCTACACCTTC. This codes for CASSQGQGASYGYTF.